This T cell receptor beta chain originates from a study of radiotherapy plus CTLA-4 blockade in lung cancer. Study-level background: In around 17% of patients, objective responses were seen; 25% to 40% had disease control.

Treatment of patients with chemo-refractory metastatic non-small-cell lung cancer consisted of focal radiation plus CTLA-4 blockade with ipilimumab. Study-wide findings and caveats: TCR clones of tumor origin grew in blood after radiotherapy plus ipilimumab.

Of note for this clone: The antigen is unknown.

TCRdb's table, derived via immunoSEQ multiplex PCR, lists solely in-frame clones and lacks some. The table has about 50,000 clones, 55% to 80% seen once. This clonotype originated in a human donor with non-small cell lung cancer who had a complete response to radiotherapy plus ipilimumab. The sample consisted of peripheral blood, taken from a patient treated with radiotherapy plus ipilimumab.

In DNA form, the CDR3 reads TGTGCCAGCAAGAGCCGGGAAAACTCCTACGAGCAGTACTTC. Protein: CASKSRENSYEQYF. The chain joins TRBV7-9 to TRBJ2-7; tentative D call: TRBD2 (5 bases). There are 14 residues in the CDR3. Germline loops: CDR1 SEHNR, CDR2 FQNEAQ (reference sequence). The V end was cut by 7 bases, the J end by 0 bases, with 13 bases between.